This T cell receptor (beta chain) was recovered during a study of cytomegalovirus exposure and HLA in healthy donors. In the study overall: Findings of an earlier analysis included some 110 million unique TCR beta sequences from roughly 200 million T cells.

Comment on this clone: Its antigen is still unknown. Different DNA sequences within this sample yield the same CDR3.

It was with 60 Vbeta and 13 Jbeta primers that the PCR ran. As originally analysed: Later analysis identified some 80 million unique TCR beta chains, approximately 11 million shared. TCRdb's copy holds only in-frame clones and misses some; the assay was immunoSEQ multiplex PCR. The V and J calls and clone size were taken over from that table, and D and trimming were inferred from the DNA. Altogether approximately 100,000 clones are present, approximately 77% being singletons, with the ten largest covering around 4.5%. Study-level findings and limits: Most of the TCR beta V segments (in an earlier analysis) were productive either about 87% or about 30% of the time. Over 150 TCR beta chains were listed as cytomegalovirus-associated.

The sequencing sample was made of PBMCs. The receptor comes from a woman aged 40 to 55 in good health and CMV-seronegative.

The CDR3 DNA follows: TGCGCCAGCAGCTTGGGGGACAGGGATCACGAGCAGTACTTC. Its translation: CASSLGDRDHEQYF. The chain combines TRBV5-1 with TRBJ2-7, with TRBD1 matching over 9 bases. The V gene end was trimmed by 0 bases and the J gene end by 5 bases; junction bases not matched to a gene: 3. CDR3 size: 14 residues. In germline, CDR1 is SGHRS, CDR2 YFSETQ.